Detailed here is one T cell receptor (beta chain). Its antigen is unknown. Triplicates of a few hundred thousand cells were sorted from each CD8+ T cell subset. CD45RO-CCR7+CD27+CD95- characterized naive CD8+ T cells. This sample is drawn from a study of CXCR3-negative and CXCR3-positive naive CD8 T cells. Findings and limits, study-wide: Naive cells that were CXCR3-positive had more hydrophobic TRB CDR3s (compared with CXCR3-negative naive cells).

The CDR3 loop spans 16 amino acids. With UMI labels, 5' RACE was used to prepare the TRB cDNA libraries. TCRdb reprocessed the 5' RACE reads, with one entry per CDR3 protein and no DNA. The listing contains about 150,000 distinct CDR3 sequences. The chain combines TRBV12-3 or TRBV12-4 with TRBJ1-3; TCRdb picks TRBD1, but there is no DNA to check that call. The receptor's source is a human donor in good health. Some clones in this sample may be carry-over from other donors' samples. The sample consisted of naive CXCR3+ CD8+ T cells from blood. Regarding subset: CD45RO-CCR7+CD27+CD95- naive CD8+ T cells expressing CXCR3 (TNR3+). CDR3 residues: CASSPFGEGTGNTIYF.